This T cell receptor beta chain derives from a study of spatial heterogeneity in lung cancer (dated by TCRdb to about 2019). Some background on the complete study: The donors were fewer than 90 patients from the lung TRACERx cohort who had early-stage, untreated non-small cell lung cancer. More beta-chain than alpha-chain transcripts were consistently detected, likely reflecting higher beta-chain transcript abundance. Nonsynonymous mutation counts, determined by whole-exome sequencing of tumor tissue, were related to TCR repertoire features. Both alpha and beta chains were TCR-sequenced in around 230 tumor regions, 64 matched nontumor lung samples and some 56 PBMC samples obtained at surgery. Follow-up PBMC samples were sequenced whenever available, and the median time to follow-up was around two years after resection. TCR alpha and beta repertoires were quantitatively compared across multiple tumor regions, matched nontumor lung and blood in non-small cell lung cancer. In the raw uncorrected reads, each unique combination of TCR and UMI appeared on average more than ten times. Overall study outcomes, separate from this receptor: Comparisons of baseline and follow-up blood repertoires included only 15 or so patients. Ubiquitous expanded tumor TCRs were found in blood more often at tumor resection than at routine follow-up. Confirming at a functional level the hypothesis that regional TCRs recognize regional mutations was considered to require additional single-cell paired TCR alpha and beta sequencing.

CDR1 and CDR2 were assigned from the germline V gene as SGHRS and YFSETQ. The CDR3 runs 13 amino acids, cysteine and phenylalanine included. The only DNA kept is the CDR3, 39 bases in frame from the first base. Relative to germline, V is 0 bases shorter and J is 6 bases shorter, with 10 bases between their ends. The method was 5' RACE. These reads were obtained on a NextSeq 500. To allow correction of PCR and sequencing errors, the TCR library protocol tagged every TCR cDNA molecule with a unique molecular identifier. Regarding the original processing steps: TCR identification, UMI-based error correction and CDR3 extraction were all carried out with Decombinator tools. Expanded TCRs were defined as those above a frequency of 2 per 1,000, corresponding to the top 1% of the tumor frequency distribution. Rényi diversity was computed with the R vegan package after subsampling each repertoire 100 times to 5,000 TCRs. CDR3 similarity networks were built from amino acid triplet string-kernel similarity, connecting CDR3s with pairwise similarity above 0.82. TCRdb redid the processing of the public reads, applying fastp at Q25 and MiXCR, and retained in-frame beta chains. Rows with one shared CDR3 protein collapse into an entry with the most common genes and DNA. The V and J calls were determined by TCRdb, not by the authors. Recorded for this sample are some 110,000 distinct CDR3 sequences; about 12% of them occurred a single time. Around 16% of the sample goes to the ten largest clones.

This specimen's time point label, interpreted: blood at routine non-recurrence follow-up after resection. For TCR sequencing, whole RNA was extracted from tumor and nontumor lung tissue, or from cryopreserved PBMC samples, and no cell sorting was done. Only patients with enough RNA available from two or more tumor regions were chosen for TCR sequencing. Points on this clonotype: No antigen is known for it. No base quality information exists; no much larger clone differs at one position.

The rearranged segments are TRBV5-1 and TRBJ2-7; possibly the D gene is TRBD2, per 6 matching bases. Source: PBMCs, taken at follow-up. The sequence came from a male donor with early-stage non-small cell lung cancer. The CDR3 region has the sequence CASSLVGGREQYF. The DNA sequence reads TGCGCCAGCAGCTTGGTCGGGGGACGCGAGCAGTACTTC.